This TCR beta chain was sequenced in a study of B cell selection in AIRE deficiency. Some clones are missing from TCRdb's copy, which holds only in-frame ones; the method was immunoSEQ multiplex PCR. The sample lists around 26,000 clones, 92% occurring once. Regulatory T cells were sorted as CD4+CD25hiCD127low/negative. Sequenced material: CD4+CD25+ Tregs sorted from PBMCs. This TCR was sampled from a human donor in good health.

This CDR3 reads CASSPWDRPTYEQYF. CDR3 coding DNA: TGTGCCAGTAGTCCGTGGGACAGGCCCACCTACGAGCAGTACTTC. The chain is built from TRBV19 and TRBJ2-7; TRBD1 agrees at 8 bases. The CDR3 has 15 residues. CDR1 and CDR2 from the germline V gene are LNHDA and SQIVND (reference sequence). V was pared by 5 bases and J by 2 bases, with 8 bases of the junction left unmatched.